This T cell receptor beta chain derives from a study of shared clonotypes between healthy human individuals. At the level of the study: Each donor's CD8 memory used one plate, CD8 naive two, each CD4 subset three. Points from the study as a whole: Across four donors, naive CD4 shared approximately 4.5%, naive CD8 around 3.8%, memory CD4 roughly 2.3%, memory CD8 0.4%. Rarefaction curves obtained for sorted subsets showed sequencing incomplete despite large depth.

The method was immunoSEQ multiplex PCR; TCRdb's version includes in-frame clones alone and lacks a portion of them. Altogether around 1.9 million clones are present, around 95% being singletons, with the ten largest covering about 1.7%. With respect to this clone: Its target is not known.

CDR3 size: 15 residues. Looked up from germline, CDR1 is SGHDN and CDR2 is FVKESK. Trimming removed 2 bases from V and 4 bases from J, with 12 bases in between. CD8 cells regarded as naive lacked CD45RO, were positively chosen for CCR7, and omitted terminally differentiated effector memory CD45RA+ cells. Donors had no recently reported acute infections or vaccinations and were HIV-negative. This TCR came from a young man in good health. Some clones in this sample may be carry-over from other donors' samples. What was sequenced was naive CD8+ T cells from PBMCs. The chain has TRBV14 and TRBJ1-3; maybe TRBD1 (5 bases). The chain's CDR3 is CASSQLRDSGNTIYF. For the CDR3, the DNA is TGTGCCAGCAGCCAACTACGTGACAGCGGAAACACCATATATTTT.